The 18 T cell receptor beta chains reported below all come from one sample, sequenced in a study of T cells of healthy individuals. Each CDR3 protein is one row after TCRdb ran MiXCR on the 5' RACE reads. In the table there are more than 60,000 distinct CDR3 sequences, around 15% of which are singletons. Receptors were obtained from a human donor in good health.

The table lists this clonotype with a few counts. This chain connects TRBV12-3 or TRBV12-4 to TRBJ2-2, with 8 positions matching TRBD2. The CDR3 runs 16 residues. V lost 6 bases to trimming and J lost 3 bases; unmatched junction nucleotides: 9. The CDR3 sequence is CASRPPGGGDTGELFF. CDR3 in DNA: TGTGCCAGCAGGCCCCCGGGGGGGGGAGACACCGGGGAGCTGTTTTTT.

This clonotype was seen many times. V gene TRBV5-1 combines with J gene TRBJ1-2; tentative D call: TRBD1 (6 bases). This CDR3 comprises 13 residues. V lost 5 bases and J 3 bases, leaving 11 bases between the germline ends. The germline gives CDR1 SGHRS, CDR2 YFSETQ. CDR3 in amino acids: CASRPRTDYGYTF. Written as DNA, the CDR3 is TGCGCCAGCAGACCCCGGACAGACTATGGCTACACCTTC.

Many counts were recorded for this clonotype. The chain has TRBV4-1 and TRBJ2-7, with a possible D match to TRBD1 (6 bases). In germline, CDR1 is MGHRA, CDR2 YSYEKL. The CDR3 sequence is 15 residues long. Trimming cost V 0 bases and J 0 bases, with 9 bases left between them. CDR3 nucleotide sequence: TGCGCCAGCAGCCAAGAAACAGGGAACTCCTACGAGCAGTACTTC. This sequence encodes CASSQETGNSYEQYF.

This clonotype was detected ten times or more. The CDR3 DNA reads as TGTGCCAGCAGCCAAGAACCGGTAGCTAGGTACAATGAGCAGTTCTTC. This translates into CASSQEPVARYNEQFF. The chain employs TRBV4-2 and TRBJ2-1; D remains ambiguous. The V gene lost 0 bases and the J gene lost 4 bases, with 13 bases spanning the gap. The CDR3 is 16 amino acids. CDR1 is LGHNA and CDR2 is YNFKEQ in the germline V gene.

In this sample, this clonotype turned up a few times. The chain couples TRBV7-9 to TRBJ2-1; D tentatively reads TRBD1 or TRBD2 (6 bases each). The V gene's germline CDR1 is SEHNR and CDR2 FQNEAQ (reference sequence). The CDR3 sequence is 15 residues long. V was cut by 7 bases and J by 9 bases, with 22 bases left in between. CDR3 DNA: TGTGCCAGCACCCTCGGGACTTCTCAGGGGTTTGAGCAGTTCTTC. The encoded protein is CASTLGTSQGFEQFF.

The chain is built from TRBV7-9 and TRBJ1-4; 8 bases match TRBD1. The germline V gene has CDR1 SEHNR and CDR2 FQNEAQ (reference sequence). This CDR3 is built from 16 residues. V was pared by 1 base and J by 7 bases, with 8 bases of the junction left unmatched. CDR3 protein: CASSLEDREGIEKLFF. CDR3 DNA sequence: TGTGCCAGCAGCTTAGAGGACAGGGAGGGGATTGAAAAACTGTTTTTT. Full variable domain (remainder filled in from reference TRBV7-9 and TRBJ1-4): DTGVSQNPRHKITKRGQNVTFRCDPISEHNRLYWYRQTLGQGPEFLTYFQNEAQLEKSRLLSDRFSAERPKGSFSTLEIQRTEQGDSAMYLCASSLEDREGIEKLFFGSGTQLSVL.

The chain combines TRBV12-3 or TRBV12-4 with TRBJ2-1; TRBD2 matches at 7 bases. The CDR3 loop spans 16 amino acids. Unmatched junction bases numbered 8, after V lost 1 base and J lost 5 bases. CDR3 loop: CASSLEFGTTNNEQFF. CDR3 nucleotide sequence: TGTGCCAGCAGTTTAGAATTCGGGACTACCAACAATGAGCAGTTCTTC.

This clonotype was detected a few times. This chain connects TRBV2 to TRBJ1-5; no clear D. CDR3 length: 13 residues. The V gene lost 6 bases and the J gene lost 1 base, with 7 bases spanning the gap. The germline V gene encodes CDR1 SNHLY and CDR2 FYNNEI. The CDR3 sequence: CASRRDSNQPQHF. In nucleotides, the CDR3 is TGTGCCAGCAGGAGAGACAGCAATCAGCCCCAGCATTTT.

The chain carries TRBV29-1 and TRBJ2-1, with D tentatively TRBD2 (5 bases). V lost 3 bases and J 6 bases, leaving 12 bases between the germline ends. Looked up from germline, CDR1 is SQVTM and CDR2 is ANQGSEA. The CDR3 covers 13 residues. This CDR3 reads CSVDTREVNEQFF. CDR3 DNA: TGCAGCGTTGATACTAGGGAAGTCAATGAGCAGTTCTTC.

About this clonotype: An end of the junction differs from the germline gene, which may be a read error. The rearrangement links TRBV29-1 to TRBJ2-4; TRBD2 aligns across 9 bases. CDR3 size: 16 residues. Germline loops: CDR1 SQVTM, CDR2 ANQGSEA. The CDR3: CAVGGAREGRENIQYF. The CDR3 DNA is TGTGCGGTTGGAGGGGCGCGGGAGGGGCGGGAAAACATTCAGTACTTC.

This clonotype has a handful of counts. V gene TRBV4-1 combines with J gene TRBJ2-3; a weak D match, TRBD2 (6 bases). Germline values: CDR1 MGHRA, CDR2 YSYEKL. CDR3 length equals 15 residues. The V gene lost 0 bases and the J gene lost 3 bases, with 10 bases spanning the gap. CDR3 in DNA: TGCGCCAGCAGCCAAGAGTCTAGCGCAACAGATACGCAGTATTTT. Translated: CASSQESSATDTQYF.

The V gene is TRBV7-3, the J gene TRBJ1-6; D remains unclear. The V end was cut by 0 bases, the J end by 7 bases, with 4 bases between. Per germline, CDR1 SGHTA and CDR2 FQGTGA. The CDR3 has 13 residues. The CDR3 nucleotides read TGTGCCAGCAGCTTAACTGAGAATTCACCCCTCCACTTT. Encoded protein: CASSLTENSPLHF.

This clonotype was counted many times. The chain has TRBV2 and TRBJ2-2; no clear D. The ends were cut back, 5 bases at V and 7 bases at J, with 5 bases in the middle. CDR1 is SNHLY, CDR2 FYNNEI, per germline. The CDR3 totals 11 residues. The CDR3 DNA reads as TGTGCCAGCAGTAAGAACGGGGAGCTGTTTTTT. Translating gives CASSKNGELFF.

This clonotype has just a few counts. The chain employs TRBV2 and TRBJ2-7; D possibly corresponds to TRBD1 (5 bases). Per the germline V gene, CDR1 is SNHLY and CDR2 is FYNNEI. The CDR3 loop spans 12 amino acids. V lost 5 bases and J 3 bases, leaving 8 bases between the germline ends. The CDR3 loop reads CASSITGYEQYF. DNA for the CDR3: TGTGCCAGCAGTATCACAGGCTACGAGCAGTACTTC.

This clonotype was seen only a few times. V is TRBV4-1 and J is TRBJ2-1; D is possibly TRBD1 (7 bases). CDR1 is MGHRA, CDR2 YSYEKL, per germline. Between the trimmed V and J ends, which lost 5 bases and 13 bases, there was a span of 15 bases. CDR3 length: 12 amino acids. This chain's CDR3 is CASSGGTDKQFF. In DNA form, the CDR3 reads TGCGCCAGCAGCGGCGGGACAGACAAACAGTTCTTC.

This clonotype was detected only a few times. The CDR3 DNA is TGCGCCAGCAGCCACGGGACTGCCCTGGACTACGAGCAGTACTTC. This translates into CASSHGTALDYEQYF. The chain has TRBV4-3 and TRBJ2-7; D is possibly TRBD2 (6 bases). The CDR3 length is 15 residues. V gave up 3 bases and J gave up 3 bases, with 15 bases separating them. The germline V gene has CDR1 LGHNA and CDR2 YSLEER.

This clonotype was recorded a few times. The genes are TRBV28 and TRBJ2-1; the D is unclear. The V gene lost 7 bases and the J gene lost 5 bases, with 3 bases spanning the gap. Germline lookup yields CDR1 MDHEN and CDR2 SYDVKM. CDR3 size: 10 residues. CDR3 DNA: TGTGCCAGCATGGACAATGAGCAGTTCTTC. Amino acid sequence: CASMDNEQFF.

J is TRBJ2-5 and V is TRBV4-1; 11 bases line up with TRBD2. J was trimmed by 1 base and V by 6 bases; bases with no gene match: 10. CDR3 length: 17 amino acids. The germline V gene has CDR1 MGHRA and CDR2 YSYEKL. The chain's CDR3 is CASSPLAGGTIQETQYF. The CDR3 DNA follows: TGCGCCAGCAGTCCCCTAGCGGGGGGCACTATCCAAGAGACCCAGTACTTC.